This T cell receptor (beta chain) emerged from a study of CD8+CD57+ T cells in acquired aplastic anemia. Study details: When averaged, DNA from sorted CD4+ and CD8+ cells came to about 3 ug. Study-wide results and limits: Patients showed no significant difference from controls in CD8+ Simpson's diversity. Roughly 30 sequences, all CD8+ CDR3, were shared between patients and controls.

Before being chosen for sequencing, patients had shown CD8+CD57+ cell expansion by flow cytometry. Of note for this clonotype: Its antigen is currently unknown.

The CDR3 consists of 11 residues. V gave up 4 bases and J gave up 4 bases, with 5 bases separating them. CDR1 and CDR2 from the germline V gene are SNHLY and FYNNEI. Profiling of TCR beta VDJ combinations and CDR3 sequences used genomic DNA as template. MiXCR, run by TCRdb on the reads, gives a single entry per CDR3 protein. Seen here are roughly 150,000 distinct CDR3 sequences, around 43% observed once, and the top ten hold roughly 3.5%. The source is a human donor with aplastic anemia. Sequencing was performed on sorted CD4+, CD8+, or CD8+CD57+ T cells (not recorded which) from PBMCs. This chain joins TRBV2 and TRBJ2-7; D unclear. This CDR3 reads CASSGKYEQYF. Here the CDR3 DNA reads TGTGCCAGCAGTGGTAAATACGAGCAGTACTTC.